These 23 T cell receptor beta chains came from one sample sequenced in a study of cytomegalovirus exposure and HLA in healthy donors. The study ran its PCR with 60 Vbeta and 13 Jbeta primers. Measured with immunoSEQ multiplex PCR; TCRdb has only the in-frame clones, and not every one. The repertoire holds a few hundred thousand clones, with roughly 91% as singletons. Sequencing used PBMCs. The source is a girl aged 2 to 10 in good health and CMV-seronegative.

J is TRBJ2-4 and V is TRBV9; 8 nucleotides match TRBD1. This CDR3 spans 14 amino acids. The V gene end was trimmed by 3 bases and the J gene end by 8 bases; junction bases not matched to a gene: 7. Germline CDR1 is SGDLS and CDR2 is YYNGEE. CDR3 in DNA: TGTGCCAGCAGCGCCGACAGGGGTTGGGACATTCAGTACTTC. Protein: CASSADRGWDIQYF.

This chain connects TRBV6-6 to TRBJ2-7; 8 nucleotides match TRBD1. The CDR3 contains 12 residues. The trim removed 7 bases at V and 3 bases at J, leaving 2 bases unmatched. Germline V CDR1 and CDR2: MNHNY, SVGAGI (reference sequence). CDR3 coding DNA: TGTGCCAGCACAGGACAGGGCTACGAGCAGTACTTC. This translates into CASTGQGYEQYF.

The sample holds a few counts of this clone. The J gene is TRBJ2-5, the V gene TRBV7-9; D is unclear. Per germline, CDR1 SEHNR and CDR2 FQNEAQ (reference sequence). The CDR3 runs to 11 residues. V lost 5 bases to trimming and J lost 6 bases, with 7 bases between them. Written as DNA, the CDR3 is TGTGCCAGCAGCCCGACACAGACCCAGTACTTC. Translated, it gives CASSPTQTQYF.

This chain joins TRBV4-2 and TRBJ1-4; D perhaps matches TRBD1 (5 bases). The length of the CDR3 is 16 residues. With 0 bases removed from V and 8 bases from J, the gap between germline ends came to 16 bases. Germline V gives CDR1 LGHNA, CDR2 YNFKEQ. CDR3 sequence reads: CASSQDQTAGREKLFF. CDR3 nucleotides: TGTGCCAGCAGCCAAGATCAGACAGCCGGCCGGGAAAAACTGTTTTTT.

The genes are TRBV5-1 and TRBJ2-3; 10 nucleotides align to TRBD2. Germline V gives CDR1 SGHRS, CDR2 YFSETQ. This CDR3 is 16 amino acids long. Trimming cost V 4 bases and J 3 bases; bases outside gene matches: 8. The CDR3 DNA reads as TGCGCCAGCAGCCTGAGGACTAGCGGACTTACAGATACGCAGTATTTT. Translating gives CASSLRTSGLTDTQYF.

The chain couples TRBV6-5 to TRBJ1-1; no firm D call. V gave up 3 bases and J gave up 6 bases, with 14 bases separating them. CDR1 MNHEY and CDR2 SVGAGI come from the germline V gene. This CDR3 spans 14 amino acids. The CDR3 sequence: CASSYTPGDPEAFF. CDR3 in DNA: TGTGCCAGCAGTTATACACCCGGAGATCCTGAAGCTTTCTTT.

In nucleotides, the CDR3 is TGTGCCAGTAGTATGACAGGGATGGTCAATGAGCAGTTCTTC. Amino acid sequence: CASSMTGMVNEQFF. The rearrangement uses TRBV19 and TRBJ2-1, with 7 bases identical to TRBD1. From germline, CDR1 is LNHDA and CDR2 SQIVND (reference sequence). The CDR3 is made up of 14 amino acids. The J segment lost 6 bases and the V segment lost 3 bases, leaving 5 bases of the junction unmatched.

V and J are TRBV6-5 and TRBJ1-6; no clear D gene. Germline values: CDR1 MNHEY, CDR2 SVGAGI. V lost 2 bases, J lost 6 bases, and 8 bases lay in between. The length of the CDR3 is 14 residues. CDR3 in DNA: TGTGCCAGCAGTTACGCAGGCCCTAATTCACCCCTCCACTTT. It translates to CASSYAGPNSPLHF.

DNA of the CDR3: TGTGCCAGCAGTTCGACTAGCGGGAAAGTCTACGAGCAGTACTTC. Its protein is CASSSTSGKVYEQYF. The chain links TRBV6-6 to TRBJ2-7, with 11 positions matching TRBD2. V dropped 4 bases and J dropped 3; count of bases not matched to a gene: 5. The CDR3 spans 15 residues. CDR1 and CDR2 from the germline V gene are MNHNY and SVGAGI (reference sequence).

The CDR3 sequence is CASSPAGTGTVGETQYF. The CDR3 DNA is TGCGCCAGCAGCCCTGCCGGGACAGGGACCGTCGGAGAGACCCAGTACTTC. The rearrangement joins TRBV5-1 to TRBJ2-5; 9 bases align to TRBD1. The CDR3 has 17 amino acids. The ends lost 4 bases at V and 4 bases at J; junction bases unmatched: 14. From germline, CDR1 is SGHRS and CDR2 YFSETQ.

The gene calls are TRBV6-6 and TRBJ1-5, with TRBD1 matching over 8 bases. The V segment lost 5 bases and the J segment 7 bases; nucleotides outside the gene matches: 7. Germline V gene data show CDR1 as MNHNY and CDR2 as SVGAGI (reference sequence). The CDR3 has 14 amino acids. Here the CDR3 reads CASSPTGVGQPQHF. The CDR3 coding sequence is TGTGCCAGCAGTCCGACAGGGGTAGGGCAGCCCCAGCATTTT.

The rearrangement links TRBV27 to TRBJ2-3; D gene uncertain. The CDR3 length is 15 residues. With 5 bases removed from V and 1 base from J, the gap between germline ends came to 13 bases. Germline V gives CDR1 MNHEY, CDR2 SMNVEV (reference sequence). The CDR3 region is CASSHIPGGTDTQYF. The CDR3 coding sequence is TGTGCCAGCAGTCACATCCCTGGTGGCACAGATACGCAGTATTTT.

CDR3 residues: CASRALANTGELFF. The CDR3 coding sequence is TGTGCCAGCAGAGCATTAGCGAACACCGGGGAGCTGTTTTTT. This chain connects TRBV6-4 to TRBJ2-2, with unresolved D. CDR3 length: 14 amino acids. V lost 6 bases and J 0 bases, leaving 8 bases between the germline ends. Per germline, CDR1 MRHNA and CDR2 SNTAGT.

This clone has just one count. J is TRBJ2-6 and V is TRBV7-9; TRBD2 is a possible D gene (5 bases). The CDR3 loop spans 18 amino acids. V was shortened by 0 bases and J by 3 bases, with 15 bases between the two germline ends. CDR1 SEHNR and CDR2 FQNEAQ come from the germline V gene (reference sequence). This CDR3 is CASSLARVPGNGANVLTF. CDR3 bases: TGTGCCAGCAGCTTAGCGCGCGTACCGGGGAATGGGGCCAACGTCCTGACTTTC.

The chain combines TRBV10-2 with TRBJ2-5, with TRBD1 matching 10 bases. Judging by the DNA end, TRBJ2-7 fits better; the J call may be wrong. Germline V lookup: CDR1 WSHSY, CDR2 SAAADI. The CDR3 contains 15 residues. The CDR3 DNA reads as TGCGCCAGCACCACTCGACAGGGGGCAGCTTACGAGCAGTACTTC. It specifies CASTTRQGAAYEQYF.

The chain combines TRBV4-2 with TRBJ2-7; maybe TRBD2 (7 bases). Germline V gene lookup returns CDR1 LGHNA and CDR2 YNFKEQ. The CDR3 has 16 amino acids. Trimming shortened V by 1 base and J by 1 base, and 14 bases separated the two germline ends. CDR3 sequence: CASSQVDAGASYEQYF. CDR3 coding DNA: TGTGCCAGCAGCCAAGTGGACGCGGGGGCTTCCTACGAGCAGTACTTC.

The genes are TRBV6-1 and TRBJ2-7; TRBD1 agrees at 11 bases. Germline V gives CDR1 MNHNS, CDR2 SASEGT. J gave up 5 bases and V 10 bases, and 4 bases lay outside the gene matches. The CDR3 covers 12 residues. The CDR3 region is CATWTGGNEQYF. The CDR3 DNA follows: TGTGCCACCTGGACAGGGGGCAACGAGCAGTACTTC.

The rearrangement uses TRBV19 and TRBJ2-7, with D unresolved. Germline-derived CDR1 and CDR2 are LNHDA and SQIVND (reference sequence). This CDR3 has 13 residues. V was trimmed by 5 bases and J by 5 bases, leaving 13 bases between them. The CDR3 nucleotides are TGTGCCAGTAGTCTACAGCCTACGGACGAGCAGTACTTC. It codes for CASSLQPTDEQYF.

V gene TRBV7-6 combines with J gene TRBJ2-1, with 10 bases aligning to TRBD1. This CDR3 comprises 17 residues. Germline lookup yields CDR1 SGHVS and CDR2 FNYEAQ. V trimming: 4 bases; J trimming: 8 bases; junction bases outside the gene matches: 14. The CDR3 loop is CASSSTRSGTGAHEQFF. The CDR3 region has the DNA TGTGCCAGCAGCTCTACGCGTTCCGGGACAGGGGCCCATGAGCAGTTCTTC.

J is TRBJ2-3 and V is TRBV27, with 9 bases lining up with TRBD2. Germline CDR1 is MNHEY and CDR2 is SMNVEV (reference sequence). The J segment lost 3 bases and the V segment lost 2 bases, leaving 6 bases of the junction unmatched. CDR3 length equals 16 residues. The CDR3 DNA is TGTGCCAGCAGTTTACTCAAGACTAGCGGAACAGATACGCAGTATTTT. Its translation: CASSLLKTSGTDTQYF.

This clone was counted a single time. The rearrangement joins TRBV5-6 to TRBJ1-4; 8 nucleotides align to TRBD1. Germline lookup yields CDR1 SGHDT and CDR2 YYEEEE. Trimming cost V 4 bases and J 2 bases; bases outside gene matches: 13. This CDR3 is 18 amino acids long. In DNA, the CDR3 is TGTGCCAGCAGCCCCTTCTTTACGTCAGGGGGCACTAATGAAAAACTGTTTTTT. Translation gives CASSPFFTSGGTNEKLFF.

The chain joins TRBV6-1 to TRBJ1-5, with D tentatively TRBD1 (6 bases). V was shortened by 4 bases and J by 7 bases, with 17 bases between the two germline ends. This CDR3 has 15 amino acids. Looked up from germline, CDR1 is MNHNS and CDR2 is SASEGT. This CDR3 is CASSAGAGTRQPQHF. The CDR3 nucleotides read TGTGCCAGCAGTGCCGGGGCAGGGACAAGGCAGCCCCAGCATTTT.

The rearrangement uses TRBV6-5 and TRBJ1-1; D is ambiguous. Per germline, CDR1 MNHEY and CDR2 SVGAGI. The CDR3 has 14 amino acids. The V and J ends lost 5 bases and 6 bases respectively, with 16 bases between them. The CDR3 sequence is CASSVARLVSEAFF. Written as DNA, the CDR3 is TGTGCCAGCAGTGTTGCCCGACTGGTATCTGAAGCTTTCTTT.